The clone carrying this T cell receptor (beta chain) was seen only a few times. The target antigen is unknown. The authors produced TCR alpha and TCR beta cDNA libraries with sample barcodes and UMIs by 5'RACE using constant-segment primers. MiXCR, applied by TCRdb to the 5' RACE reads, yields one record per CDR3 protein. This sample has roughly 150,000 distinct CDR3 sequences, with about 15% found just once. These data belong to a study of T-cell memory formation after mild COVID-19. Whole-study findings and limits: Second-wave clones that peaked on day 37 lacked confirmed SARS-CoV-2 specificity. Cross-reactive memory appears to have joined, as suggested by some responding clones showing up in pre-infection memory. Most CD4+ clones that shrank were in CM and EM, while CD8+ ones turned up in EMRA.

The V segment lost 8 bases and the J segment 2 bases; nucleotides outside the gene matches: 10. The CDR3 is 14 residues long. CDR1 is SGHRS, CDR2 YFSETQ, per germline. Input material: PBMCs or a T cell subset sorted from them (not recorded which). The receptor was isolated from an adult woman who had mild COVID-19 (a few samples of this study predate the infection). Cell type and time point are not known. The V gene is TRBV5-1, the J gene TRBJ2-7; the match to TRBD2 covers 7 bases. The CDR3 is CASARGRGAYEQYF. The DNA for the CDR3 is TGCGCCAGTGCTAGAGGGAGGGGCGCCTACGAGCAGTACTTC.